Each of the 22 T cell receptor beta chains below was sequenced from the same sample in a study of shared clonotypes between healthy human individuals. TCRdb keeps only in-frame clones here, not all; method: immunoSEQ multiplex PCR. This table has over a million clones, roughly 96% appearing once. Sequenced material: naive CD4+ T cells sorted from blood. Sample subset: CD45RA+ positively selected. The source is a man aged 25 to 45 in good health.

This chain joins TRBV7-2 and TRBJ1-4; TRBD1 matches 7 bases. With 5 bases clipped from V and 2 bases from J, the junction kept 14 bases outside the gene matches. The CDR3 extends over 18 amino acids. Germline lookup yields CDR1 SGHTA and CDR2 FQGNSA. The CDR3 region is CASSVRTGWVATNEKLFF. The CDR3 bases are TGTGCCAGCAGCGTAAGGACAGGATGGGTGGCGACTAATGAAAAACTGTTTTTT.

V gene TRBV6-1 combines with J gene TRBJ1-1; no clear D. The germline gives CDR1 MNHNS, CDR2 SASEGT. The CDR3 spans 15 residues. V was cut by 1 base and J by 4 bases, with 13 bases left in between. CDR3 amino acids: CASSEVLGRPTEAFF. The CDR3 DNA reads as TGTGCCAGCAGTGAAGTCCTGGGCAGACCCACTGAAGCTTTCTTT.

The chain uses TRBV18 and TRBJ2-4, with a weak D call TRBD1 (5 bases). CDR1 is KGHSH and CDR2 is LQKENI in the germline V gene. Trimming cost V 2 bases and J 3 bases, with 5 bases left between them. This CDR3 is 13 amino acids long. CDR3 amino acids: CASSPDSKNIQYF. CDR3 bases: TGTGCCAGCTCACCAGACAGCAAAAACATTCAGTACTTC. Based on the CDR3 plus reference TRBV18 and TRBJ2-4, the full variable domain is NAGVMQNPRHLVRRRGQEARLRCSPMKGHSHVYWYRQLPEEGLKFMVYLQKENIIDESGMPKERFSAEFPKEGPSILRIQQVVRGDSAAYFCASSPDSKNIQYFGAGTRLSVL.

This rearrangement joins TRBV1 to TRBJ1-2. TRBV1 is given as a pseudogene. The CDR3 extends over 11 amino acids. CDR3 region: CTSSPFKGYTF. DNA for the CDR3: TGCACCAGCAGCCCGTTTAAAGGCTACACCTTC.

The chain is built from TRBV5-4 and TRBJ2-7; TRBD1 or TRBD2 may be the D gene (6 bases each). Germline CDR1 is SGHNT and CDR2 is YYREEE (reference sequence). The CDR3 is 15 residues long. Trimming stripped 6 bases from V and 3 bases from J, with 19 bases between. CDR3 DNA sequence: TGTGCCAGCAACCAGGGGACGGGAGCTGACTACGAGCAGTACTTC. Translation gives CASNQGTGADYEQYF.

The rearrangement joins TRBV25-1 to TRBJ2-7; D unresolved. Germline V gives CDR1 MGHDK, CDR2 SYGVNS. This CDR3 has 13 amino acids. Trimming left V 2 bases short and J 4 bases short, with 9 bases between. CDR3 residues: CASSESYSYEQYF. The CDR3 coding sequence is TGTGCCAGCAGTGAAAGCTACAGTTACGAGCAGTACTTC.

The chain joins TRBV5-6 to TRBJ2-1; D tentatively fits TRBD1 or TRBD2 (5 bases each). V shed 0 bases and J shed 9 bases, with 19 bases lying between them. Per the germline V gene, CDR1 is SGHDT and CDR2 is YYEEEE. This CDR3 is built from 16 residues. CDR3 in DNA: TGTGCCAGCAGCTTGGTGGGACCAAGAATGGGGAGTGAGCAGTTCTTC. It is translated as CASSLVGPRMGSEQFF.

This sequence joins TRBV10-1 and TRBJ2-1; 14 bases line up with TRBD2. The V and J ends lost 3 bases and 9 bases, in that order; junction bases with no gene match: 4. The CDR3 sequence is 15 residues long. Germline V gene data show CDR1 as WNHNN and CDR2 as SYGVQD (reference sequence). The DNA for the CDR3 is TGCGCCAGCAGTGACGGGACTAGCGGGAGTATTGAGCAGTTCTTC. This codes for CASSDGTSGSIEQFF.

The V call is TRBV12-2, the J call TRBJ2-1; the tabulated D call, TRBD2, remains unverified against the DNA. TRBV12-2 is labeled a pseudogene. The CDR3 sequence is 17 residues long. The CDR3: CASRLGASRECDNEQFF. Written as DNA, the CDR3 is TGTGCAAGTCGCTTAGGCGCCTCGCGGGAGTGTGACAATGAGCAGTTCTTC.

V and J are TRBV11-3 and TRBJ2-2, with D tentatively TRBD2 (6 bases). From germline, CDR1 is SGHNT and CDR2 YENEEA. Trimming took off 8 bases at V and 7 bases at J, with 20 bases between the two ends. The CDR3 is 15 amino acids. The CDR3 is CASSLRRGGGGELFF. The CDR3 bases are TGTGCCAGCTCCCTAAGACGGGGAGGAGGCGGGGAGCTGTTTTTT.

In nucleotides, the CDR3 is TGTGTCAGAAGCCGCGATCCCCCGGGACAGTCAATTATGAACACTGAAGCTTTCTTT. Protein sequence: CVRSRDPPGQSIMNTEAFF. The rearrangement joins TRBV7-5 to TRBJ1-1; TRBD1, the D gene given by the table, was not confirmed from the DNA. TRBV7-5 is annotated as a pseudogene. The CDR3 contains 19 residues.

The chain couples TRBV2 to TRBJ2-3; D is possibly TRBD2 (6 bases). The CDR3 consists of 15 residues. V lost 6 bases to trimming and J lost 7 bases, with 20 bases between them. Germline CDR1 and CDR2: SNHLY and FYNNEI. CDR3: CASRAPGLPPHTQYF. CDR3 sequence (DNA): TGTGCCAGCAGAGCCCCGGGACTTCCTCCTCATACGCAGTATTTT.

The chain joins TRBV30 to TRBJ1-1; D unresolved. CDR3 length equals 15 residues. Trimming pared 4 bases from V and 2 bases from J, leaving 17 bases between. CDR1 is GTSNPN, CDR2 SVGIG, per germline (reference sequence). CDR3 sequence: CAWNSNRKVNTEAFF. The CDR3 DNA reads TGTGCCTGGAATTCGAACCGGAAGGTTAACACTGAAGCTTTCTTT.

The chain recombines TRBV19 with TRBJ2-5, with D maybe TRBD2 (5 bases). V lost 1 base to trimming and J lost 5 bases, with 17 bases between them. CDR1 and CDR2 (germline): LNHDA, SQIVND (reference sequence). This CDR3 contains 16 residues. CDR3 DNA sequence: TGTGCCAGTAGTATAGGGTCCGGACTGCCGAGGGAGACCCAGTACTTC. Its translation is CASSIGSGLPRETQYF.

The chain carries TRBV7-2 and TRBJ2-1, with TRBD2 matching 7 bases. V trimming: 1 base; J trimming: 5 bases; junction bases outside the gene matches: 11. This CDR3 contains 17 residues. CDR1 SGHTA and CDR2 FQGNSA come from the germline V gene. The CDR3 coding sequence is TGTGCCAGCAGCTTAGAAGGATTAGCGGGTCCTAACAATGAGCAGTTCTTC. Translating gives CASSLEGLAGPNNEQFF.

The gene calls are TRBV2 and TRBJ2-2; tentatively, D is TRBD2 (5 bases). Trimming removed 8 bases at V and 0 bases at J, with 10 bases between. Germline CDR1 SNHLY, CDR2 FYNNEI. The CDR3 length is 14 residues. The CDR3 protein is CASFLGANTGELFF. CDR3 sequence (DNA): TGTGCCAGCTTTCTCGGGGCGAACACCGGGGAGCTGTTTTTT. Looking up the rest from reference TRBV2 and TRBJ2-2 gives the full variable domain: EPEVTQTPSHQVTQMGQEVILRCVPISNHLYFYWYRQILGQKVEFLVSFYNNEISEKSEIFDDQFSVERPDGSNFTLKIRSTKLEDSAMYFCASFLGANTGELFFGEGSRLTVL.

This chain connects TRBV6-1 to TRBJ2-3, with 10 bases aligning to TRBD1. Germline lookup yields CDR1 MNHNS and CDR2 SASEGT. Trimming removed 7 bases from V and 4 bases from J; junction bases left unmatched: 8. The CDR3 is 15 residues long. The CDR3 bases are TGTGCCAGCATATTCGGACAGGGGGTCGCAGATACGCAGTATTTT. Protein: CASIFGQGVADTQYF.

The genes are TRBV14 and TRBJ2-6; D is perhaps TRBD1 (5 bases). V was trimmed by 0 bases and J by 2 bases, leaving 8 bases between them. The CDR3 runs 16 residues. Germline CDR1 reads SGHDN; CDR2 reads FVKESK. Here the CDR3 reads CASSQEMGPGANVLTF. CDR3 nucleotide sequence: TGTGCCAGCAGCCAAGAGATGGGGCCTGGGGCCAACGTCCTGACTTTC.

V usage is TRBV6-5 and J usage is TRBJ2-7; 9 nucleotides agree with TRBD1. The CDR3 runs 14 residues. V gave up 5 bases and J gave up 6 bases; unmatched junction bases: 8. Germline V CDR1 and CDR2: MNHEY, SVGAGI. This CDR3 reads CASSRDRAILEQYF. CDR3 DNA sequence: TGTGCCAGCAGTCGGGACAGGGCAATTCTCGAGCAGTACTTC.

For this clone: The sample holds other DNA sequences that translate to the same CDR3. This chain uses TRBV27 with TRBJ2-6; D is unresolved. Germline V gives CDR1 MNHEY, CDR2 SMNVEV (reference sequence). V lost 0 bases to trimming and J lost 3 bases, with 0 bases between them. The CDR3 is 13 residues long. This CDR3 reads CASSLSGANVLTF. The CDR3 nucleotides are TGTGCCAGCAGTTTATCTGGGGCCAACGTCCTGACTTTC.

Remarks on this clone: Other DNA sequences in this specimen translate into the identical CDR3. V is TRBV9 and J is TRBJ2-7; the match to TRBD2 covers 9 bases. With V trimmed by 2 bases and J by 1 base, 1 base remained unmatched. CDR3 length equals 14 residues. The germline CDR1 and CDR2 sequences are SGDLS and YYNGEE. In nucleotides, the CDR3 is TGTGCCAGCAGCGTTACTAGCGGGTCCTACGAGCAGTACTTC. This encodes CASSVTSGSYEQYF. Full variable domain (missing parts from reference TRBV9 and TRBJ2-7): DSGVTQTPKHLITATGQRVTLRCSPRSGDLSVYWYQQSLDQGLQFLIQYYNGEERAKGNILERFSAQQFPDLHSELNLSSLELGDSALYFCASSVTSGSYEQYFGPGTRLTVT.

V usage is TRBV14 and J usage is TRBJ2-7; D is perhaps TRBD2 (6 bases). Germline V gene sequence: CDR1 SGHDN, CDR2 FVKESK. V dropped 4 bases and J dropped 3 bases, with 19 bases sitting between them. CDR3 length: 16 residues. The CDR3 DNA reads as TGTGCCAGCAGCCCCCTCTCCGGGGGTGGGATCTACGAGCAGTACTTC. Residues: CASSPLSGGGIYEQYF.